The rows below give T cell receptor beta chains drawn from one sample of a study of blood T cells in healthy people across ages. MiXCR, run by TCRdb on the 5' RACE reads, gives a single entry per CDR3 protein. The table shows some 1,000,000 distinct CDR3 sequences, with less than 25% occurring only once. The sample also formed part of further work on T cells of mothers and their children.

The sample was blood. Receptor source: a girl aged 2 to 10 in good health. Both conserved end residues are part of each CDR3. A D gene is named only where the DNA matches it firmly. Rows give clone size only sometimes, using once, few, many, or a class for an expanded clone.

cdr3_length: 15
v_call: TRBV12-3/TRBV12-4
d_call: NA
clone_size: few
j_call: TRBJ2-7
cdr3_aa: CASSLGGRASYEQYF
cdr3_nt: TGTGCCAGCAGTTTAGGGGGAAGAGCAAGCTACGAGCAGTACTTC

cdr3_length: 14
v_call: TRBV2
d_call: TRBD2
clone_size: NA
j_call: TRBJ2-7
cdr3_aa: CASIFSGISYEQYF
cdr3_nt: TGTGCCAGCATTTTTAGCGGGATAAGCTACGAGCAGTACTTC

cdr3_length: 15
v_call: TRBV6-2/TRBV6-3
d_call: TRBD1
clone_size: once
j_call: TRBJ2-4
cdr3_aa: CASSSQSRGRNIQYF
cdr3_nt: TGTGCCAGCAGCTCCCAGAGCAGGGGGCGGAACATTCAGTACTTC

cdr3_length: 16
v_call: TRBV9
d_call: TRBD2
clone_size: NA
j_call: TRBJ2-2
cdr3_aa: CASSVTSGRFTGELFF
cdr3_nt: TGTGCCAGCAGCGTAACCAGCGGGAGGTTCACCGGGGAGCTGTTTTTT

cdr3_length: 15
v_call: TRBV10-3
d_call: TRBD2
clone_size: NA
j_call: TRBJ2-2
cdr3_aa: CAISPLAGDTGELFF
cdr3_nt: TGTGCCATCAGTCCACTAGCGGGAGACACCGGGGAGCTGTTTTTT

cdr3_length: 13
v_call: TRBV29-1
d_call: NA
clone_size: NA
j_call: TRBJ2-1
cdr3_aa: CSVLILSYNEQFF
cdr3_nt: TGCAGCGTATTAATACTTTCCTACAATGAGCAGTTCTTC

cdr3_length: 16
v_call: TRBV18
d_call: NA
clone_size: NA
j_call: TRBJ2-1
cdr3_aa: CASSPADVSSYNEQFF
cdr3_nt: TGTGCCAGCTCACCAGCGGACGTCTCCTCCTACAATGAGCAGTTCTTC

cdr3_length: 13
v_call: TRBV2
d_call: TRBD2
clone_size: once
j_call: TRBJ2-2
cdr3_aa: CATSGSSTGELFF
cdr3_nt: TGTGCCACGAGCGGGAGTAGCACCGGGGAGCTGTTTTTT

cdr3_length: 18
v_call: TRBV28
d_call: TRBD1
clone_size: few
j_call: TRBJ2-6
cdr3_aa: CASSLMGQGPSGANVLTF
cdr3_nt: TGTGCCAGCAGTTTGATGGGACAGGGGCCCTCTGGGGCCAACGTCCTGACTTTC

cdr3_length: 13
v_call: TRBV14
d_call: NA
clone_size: NA
j_call: TRBJ1-5
cdr3_aa: CASSSQPDQPQHF
cdr3_nt: TGTGCCAGCAGCTCCCAACCAGATCAGCCCCAGCATTTT

cdr3_length: 14
v_call: TRBV24-1
d_call: TRBD1
clone_size: few
j_call: TRBJ2-5
cdr3_aa: CATSDRDSQETQYF
cdr3_nt: TGTGCCACCAGTGATCGGGACAGCCAAGAGACCCAGTACTTC

cdr3_length: 16
v_call: TRBV4-3
d_call: TRBD1
clone_size: few
j_call: TRBJ2-1
cdr3_aa: CASSQALWTGSDEQFF
cdr3_nt: TGCGCCAGCAGCCAAGCCCTATGGACAGGTAGCGATGAGCAGTTCTTC

cdr3_length: 11
v_call: TRBV20-1
d_call: NA
clone_size: NA
j_call: TRBJ2-3
cdr3_aa: CSALRTDTQYF
cdr3_nt: TGCAGTGCACTCAGGACAGATACGCAGTATTTT

cdr3_length: 13
v_call: TRBV6-2/TRBV6-3
d_call: NA
clone_size: NA
j_call: TRBJ2-7
cdr3_aa: CASSWAGFYEQYF
cdr3_nt: TGTGCCAGCAGTTGGGCGGGGTTCTACGAGCAGTACTTC

cdr3_length: 13
v_call: TRBV20-1
d_call: TRBD2
clone_size: NA
j_call: TRBJ2-1
cdr3_aa: CSVPSGEGNEQFF
cdr3_nt: TGCAGTGTTCCTAGCGGGGAGGGGAATGAGCAGTTCTTC

cdr3_length: 14
v_call: TRBV4-3
d_call: TRBD1
clone_size: few
j_call: TRBJ2-1
cdr3_aa: CASSRGQGKYEQFF
cdr3_nt: TGCGCCAGCAGCCGAGGACAGGGAAAGTACGAGCAGTTCTTC

cdr3_length: 20
v_call: TRBV7-6
d_call: NA
clone_size: NA
j_call: TRBJ2-2
cdr3_aa: CASSLVQLRPRGANTGELFF
cdr3_nt: TGTGCCAGCAGCTTAGTCCAATTACGTCCTAGGGGAGCGAACACCGGGGAGCTGTTTTTT

cdr3_length: 13
v_call: TRBV15
d_call: NA
clone_size: NA
j_call: TRBJ2-7
cdr3_aa: CATSRDSPYEQYF
cdr3_nt: TGTGCCACCAGCAGGGACAGTCCCTACGAGCAGTACTTC

cdr3_length: 19
v_call: TRBV7-2
d_call: NA
clone_size: NA
j_call: TRBJ1-3
cdr3_aa: CASSLKPETWLISGNTIYF
cdr3_nt: TGTGCCAGCAGCTTAAAGCCCGAGACATGGCTTATCTCTGGAAACACCATATATTTT

cdr3_length: 14
v_call: TRBV5-1
d_call: NA
clone_size: NA
j_call: TRBJ1-1
cdr3_aa: CASSLTDRGTEAFF
cdr3_nt: TGCGCCAGCAGCTTGACCGATCGGGGCACTGAAGCTTTCTTT

cdr3_length: 14
v_call: TRBV4-2
d_call: NA
clone_size: few
j_call: TRBJ2-1
cdr3_aa: CASSQDRGMGGQFF
cdr3_nt: TGTGCCAGCAGCCAAGATCGCGGGATGGGGGGGCAGTTCTTC

cdr3_length: 17
v_call: TRBV12-3/TRBV12-4
d_call: TRBD1
clone_size: NA
j_call: TRBJ1-3
cdr3_aa: CASRSPGTGGRENTIYF
cdr3_nt: TGTGCCAGCAGAAGTCCCGGGACAGGGGGCCGGGAAAACACCATATATTTT

cdr3_length: 12
v_call: TRBV9
d_call: NA
clone_size: NA
j_call: TRBJ1-2
cdr3_aa: CASSVPRYGHTF
cdr3_nt: TGTGCCAGCAGCGTGCCCCGCTATGGCCACACCTTC

cdr3_length: 11
v_call: TRBV7-2
d_call: NA
clone_size: few
j_call: TRBJ2-1
cdr3_aa: CASSLRDSWFF
cdr3_nt: TGTGCCAGCAGCTTAAGAGATAGCTGGTTCTTC

cdr3_length: 15
v_call: TRBV20-1
d_call: NA
clone_size: few
j_call: TRBJ2-7
cdr3_aa: CSARDWEKPLYEQYF
cdr3_nt: TGCAGTGCTAGGGACTGGGAGAAACCTCTCTACGAGCAGTACTTC

cdr3_length: 15
v_call: TRBV5-1
d_call: NA
clone_size: NA
j_call: TRBJ2-3
cdr3_aa: CASSLAGQNTDTQYF
cdr3_nt: TGCGCCAGCAGCTTGGCCGGTCAGAACACAGATACGCAGTATTTT

cdr3_length: 15
v_call: TRBV7-2
d_call: NA
clone_size: NA
j_call: TRBJ2-7
cdr3_aa: CASSLLQGMGYEQYF
cdr3_nt: TGTGCCAGCAGCTTATTGCAGGGGATGGGGTACGAGCAGTACTTC

cdr3_length: 14
v_call: TRBV3-1
d_call: NA
clone_size: NA
j_call: TRBJ1-1
cdr3_aa: CASSQGQANTEAFF
cdr3_nt: TGTGCCAGCAGCCAAGGGCAGGCGAACACTGAAGCTTTCTTT

cdr3_length: 12
v_call: TRBV20-1
d_call: TRBD1
clone_size: few
j_call: TRBJ1-1
cdr3_aa: CSATGQRIEAFF
cdr3_nt: TGCAGTGCCACGGGACAGCGCATTGAAGCTTTCTTT

cdr3_length: 11
v_call: TRBV7-2
d_call: NA
clone_size: NA
j_call: TRBJ2-7
cdr3_aa: CASSLIHGQYF
cdr3_nt: TGTGCCAGCAGCTTAATCCACGGGCAGTACTTC

cdr3_length: 16
v_call: TRBV12-3/TRBV12-4
d_call: TRBD1
clone_size: few
j_call: TRBJ1-3
cdr3_aa: CASTPKDRGILTTIYF
cdr3_nt: TGTGCCAGCACCCCCAAGGACAGGGGCATTCTTACGACCATATATTTT

cdr3_length: 19
v_call: TRBV20-1
d_call: TRBD1
clone_size: once
j_call: TRBJ1-4
cdr3_aa: CSASVGQGRPWATNEKLFF
cdr3_nt: TGCAGTGCTAGTGTGGGACAGGGTCGCCCTTGGGCAACTAATGAAAAACTGTTTTTT

cdr3_length: 14
v_call: TRBV12-3/TRBV12-4
d_call: TRBD1
clone_size: NA
j_call: TRBJ1-5
cdr3_aa: CASSFQGGRQPQHF
cdr3_nt: TGTGCCAGCAGTTTCCAGGGGGGCAGACAGCCCCAGCATTTT

cdr3_length: 14
v_call: TRBV2
d_call: NA
clone_size: NA
j_call: TRBJ2-7
cdr3_aa: CASNPRDRTNEQYF
cdr3_nt: TGTGCCAGCAACCCCCGAGACCGGACCAACGAGCAGTACTTC

cdr3_length: 14
v_call: TRBV12-3/TRBV12-4
d_call: NA
clone_size: NA
j_call: TRBJ2-2
cdr3_aa: CASSLNRARGELFF
cdr3_nt: TGTGCCAGCAGTTTAAATCGGGCGCGGGGGGAGCTGTTTTTT

cdr3_length: 13
v_call: TRBV3-1
d_call: NA
clone_size: few
j_call: TRBJ2-7
cdr3_aa: CASSHRVSYEQYF
cdr3_nt: TGTGCCAGCAGCCACAGGGTCTCCTACGAGCAGTACTTC

cdr3_length: 14
v_call: TRBV7-9
d_call: NA
clone_size: NA
j_call: TRBJ2-7
cdr3_aa: CASSSSTIYYEQYF
cdr3_nt: TGTGCCAGCAGCTCTTCGACAATCTACTACGAGCAGTACTTC

cdr3_length: 15
v_call: TRBV28
d_call: TRBD2
clone_size: few
j_call: TRBJ2-7
cdr3_aa: CASTLAGGRYDEQYF
cdr3_nt: TGTGCCAGCACTCTAGCGGGAGGCAGGTACGACGAGCAGTACTTC

cdr3_length: 13
v_call: TRBV10-3
d_call: NA
clone_size: NA
j_call: TRBJ1-3
cdr3_aa: CATGGSSGNTIYF
cdr3_nt: TGTGCCACCGGGGGCAGCTCTGGAAACACCATATATTTT

cdr3_length: 17
v_call: TRBV4-1
d_call: NA
clone_size: many
j_call: TRBJ1-1
cdr3_aa: CASSQDLGRIWDTEAFF
cdr3_nt: TGCGCCAGCAGCCAAGATCTAGGCAGGATTTGGGACACTGAAGCTTTCTTT

cdr3_length: 14
v_call: TRBV20-1
d_call: NA
clone_size: NA
j_call: TRBJ2-5
cdr3_aa: CSVFGVGRGETQYF
cdr3_nt: TGCAGTGTTTTTGGTGTTGGCCGTGGGGAGACCCAGTACTTC

cdr3_length: 14
v_call: TRBV3-1
d_call: NA
clone_size: few
j_call: TRBJ2-1
cdr3_aa: CASGVTNPPSEQFF
cdr3_nt: TGTGCCAGCGGGGTGACTAATCCCCCCAGCGAGCAGTTCTTC

cdr3_length: 13
v_call: TRBV6-5
d_call: NA
clone_size: NA
j_call: TRBJ1-2
cdr3_aa: CASSSTDGYGYTF
cdr3_nt: TGTGCCAGCAGTTCGACAGATGGCTATGGCTACACCTTC

cdr3_length: 13
v_call: TRBV25-1
d_call: NA
clone_size: NA
j_call: TRBJ2-7
cdr3_aa: CASSEYFEYEQYF
cdr3_nt: TGTGCCAGCAGTGAATATTTCGAGTACGAGCAGTACTTC

cdr3_length: 14
v_call: TRBV20-1
d_call: TRBD2
clone_size: few
j_call: TRBJ2-7
cdr3_aa: CSARASGRGGEQYF
cdr3_nt: TGCAGTGCTAGAGCTAGCGGGAGGGGTGGAGAGCAGTACTTC

cdr3_length: 14
v_call: TRBV7-2
d_call: NA
clone_size: NA
j_call: TRBJ1-5
cdr3_aa: CASSSIYSNQPQHF
cdr3_nt: TGTGCCAGCAGCTCTATCTATAGCAATCAGCCCCAGCATTTT

cdr3_length: 15
v_call: TRBV7-9
d_call: NA
clone_size: NA
j_call: TRBJ2-7
cdr3_aa: CASSAHIESSYEQYF
cdr3_nt: TGTGCCAGCAGCGCCCACATCGAGAGCTCCTACGAGCAGTACTTC

cdr3_length: 15
v_call: TRBV28
d_call: NA
clone_size: few
j_call: TRBJ2-6
cdr3_aa: CASSFLQTGANVLTF
cdr3_nt: TGTGCCAGCAGTTTCTTACAGACTGGGGCCAACGTCCTGACTTTC

cdr3_length: 11
v_call: TRBV29-1
d_call: NA
clone_size: NA
j_call: TRBJ2-5
cdr3_aa: CSVESTETQYF
cdr3_nt: TGCAGCGTTGAAAGTACGGAGACCCAGTACTTC

cdr3_length: 13
v_call: TRBV20-1
d_call: NA
clone_size: NA
j_call: TRBJ2-5
cdr3_aa: CSAPTSRQETQYF
cdr3_nt: TGCAGTGCCCCTACTAGCAGACAAGAGACCCAGTACTTC

cdr3_length: 15
v_call: TRBV4-1
d_call: NA
clone_size: NA
j_call: TRBJ2-7
cdr3_aa: CASSQEGLAPYEQYF
cdr3_nt: TGCGCCAGCAGCCAAGAGGGCCTAGCCCCCTACGAGCAGTACTTC

cdr3_length: 17
v_call: TRBV28
d_call: TRBD2
clone_size: few
j_call: TRBJ2-5
cdr3_aa: CASSLAGGLTSQETQYF
cdr3_nt: TGTGCCAGCAGTTTGGCGGGAGGGCTCACCTCGCAAGAGACCCAGTACTTC

cdr3_length: 13
v_call: TRBV7-9
d_call: NA
clone_size: few
j_call: TRBJ2-1
cdr3_aa: CASSSRGQGEQFF
cdr3_nt: TGTGCCAGCAGCTCTCGGGGCCAAGGCGAGCAGTTCTTC

cdr3_length: 18
v_call: TRBV9
d_call: NA
clone_size: NA
j_call: TRBJ2-5
cdr3_aa: CASSGESGGERFEETQYF
cdr3_nt: TGTGCCAGCAGCGGTGAGTCGGGGGGCGAAAGGTTCGAAGAGACCCAGTACTTC

cdr3_length: 15
v_call: TRBV2
d_call: TRBD2
clone_size: NA
j_call: TRBJ2-3
cdr3_aa: CASRWTSGSADTQYF
cdr3_nt: TGTGCCAGCAGATGGACTAGCGGGAGTGCAGATACGCAGTATTTT

cdr3_length: 15
v_call: TRBV5-1
d_call: NA
clone_size: few
j_call: TRBJ2-1
cdr3_aa: CASSFTWGSYNEQFF
cdr3_nt: TGCGCCAGCAGCTTCACTTGGGGGTCTTACAATGAGCAGTTCTTC

cdr3_length: 17
v_call: TRBV28
d_call: NA
clone_size: NA
j_call: TRBJ2-5
cdr3_aa: CASTPGEGASRQETQYF
cdr3_nt: TGTGCCAGCACCCCGGGGGAGGGGGCGTCTAGACAAGAGACCCAGTACTTC

cdr3_length: 14
v_call: TRBV28
d_call: NA
clone_size: NA
j_call: TRBJ2-7
cdr3_aa: CASSPMFRASEQYF
cdr3_nt: TGTGCCAGCAGTCCTATGTTCCGTGCCTCCGAGCAGTACTTC

cdr3_length: 15
v_call: TRBV28
d_call: NA
clone_size: NA
j_call: TRBJ1-4
cdr3_aa: CASSLAGAGDEKLFF
cdr3_nt: TGTGCCAGCAGTTTAGCCGGGGCAGGGGATGAAAAACTGTTTTTT